These T cell receptor beta chains were read from a single sample in a study of a mutant IDH1 vaccine in newly diagnosed glioma. Antigens of these TCRs are unknown. Assay used: immunoSEQ multiplex PCR; TCRdb lists only in-frame clones, some missing. The table includes roughly 34,000 clones, 80% to 95% detected once. The material sequenced was PBMCs, taken from a glioma patient whose treatment included an IDH1 peptide vaccine. The receptors derive from a woman aged 40 to 55 with glioma. Each CDR3 is given with its conserved first and last residue. The order of the fields is CDR3 protein, CDR3 DNA, D gene, V gene, J gene. The D gene is left open where the match is weak.

CDR3aa: CAWSRASYEQYF
CDR3nt: TGTGCCTGGAGTAGGGCTAGTTACGAGCAGTACTTC
d_gene: NA
v_gene: TRBV30
j_gene: TRBJ2-7

CDR3aa: CASRPGLRMGPQHF
CDR3nt: TGCGCCAGCAGGCCGGGACTAAGAATGGGGCCCCAGCATTTT
d_gene: NA
v_gene: TRBV10-2
j_gene: TRBJ1-5

CDR3aa: CASSQGRPGNTIYF
CDR3nt: TGTGCCAGCAGCCAGGGCCGCCCTGGAAACACCATATATTTT
d_gene: NA
v_gene: TRBV7-2
j_gene: TRBJ1-3

CDR3aa: CASSFGDGELFF
CDR3nt: TGTGCCAGCAGCTTCGGGGACGGGGAGCTGTTTTTT
d_gene: NA
v_gene: TRBV7-2
j_gene: TRBJ2-2

CDR3aa: CASSYTDRKAFF
CDR3nt: TGTGCCAGCAGTTACACAGACAGGAAAGCGTTCTTC
d_gene: NA
v_gene: TRBV6-6
j_gene: TRBJ2-1

CDR3aa: CASMGSGYTDTQYF
CDR3nt: TGTGCCAGCATGGGAAGCGGCTACACAGATACGCAGTATTTT
d_gene: NA
v_gene: TRBV6-5
j_gene: TRBJ2-3

CDR3aa: CASSSPVKRFRYGYTF
CDR3nt: TGTGCCAGCAGCTCCCCTGTCAAGAGATTCCGCTATGGCTACACCTTC
d_gene: NA
v_gene: TRBV9
j_gene: TRBJ1-2

CDR3aa: CASSSDLLNTEAFF
CDR3nt: TGTGCCAGCAGTTCGGACTTACTGAACACTGAAGCTTTCTTT
d_gene: NA
v_gene: TRBV27
j_gene: TRBJ1-1

CDR3aa: CASKRYSGNTIYF
CDR3nt: TGTGCCAGCAAAAGGTACTCTGGAAACACCATATATTTT
d_gene: NA
v_gene: TRBV6-5
j_gene: TRBJ1-3

CDR3aa: CASSKTGLGTEAFF
CDR3nt: TGTGCCAGTAGCAAGACAGGTTTGGGCACTGAAGCTTTCTTT
d_gene: NA
v_gene: TRBV19
j_gene: TRBJ1-1

CDR3aa: CASSRVGEGNQPQHF
CDR3nt: TGTGCCAGTAGTCGGGTCGGGGAGGGCAATCAGCCCCAGCATTTT
d_gene: NA
v_gene: TRBV19
j_gene: TRBJ1-5

CDR3aa: CASSTGPNTEAFF
CDR3nt: TGTGCCAGTAGTACAGGACCGAACACTGAAGCTTTCTTT
d_gene: NA
v_gene: TRBV19
j_gene: TRBJ1-1

CDR3aa: CASSLKGGSGSYEQYF
CDR3nt: TGTGCCAGCAGTTTAAAGGGAGGGTCCGGTTCCTACGAGCAGTACTTC
d_gene: TRBD2
v_gene: TRBV27
j_gene: TRBJ2-7

CDR3aa: CASSQAATGEYTF
CDR3nt: TGCGCCAGCAGCCAAGCGGCGACAGGAGAATACACCTTC
d_gene: NA
v_gene: TRBV4-1
j_gene: TRBJ1-2

CDR3aa: CASSIVRGEGPSGANVLTF
CDR3nt: TGTGCCAGTAGTATAGTGCGCGGGGAGGGGCCCTCTGGGGCCAACGTCCTGACTTTC
d_gene: TRBD2
v_gene: TRBV19
j_gene: TRBJ2-6

CDR3aa: CASTVSASLEQYF
CDR3nt: TGTGCCAGCACGGTTTCGGCTAGCCTGGAGCAGTACTTC
d_gene: NA
v_gene: TRBV2
j_gene: TRBJ2-7

CDR3aa: CASRTSQGQRTEAFF
CDR3nt: TGTGCCAGCAGAACCTCACAGGGCCAGAGGACTGAAGCTTTCTTT
d_gene: NA
v_gene: TRBV2
j_gene: TRBJ1-1

CDR3aa: CSAPRNTEAFF
CDR3nt: TGCAGTGCCCCGCGTAACACTGAAGCTTTCTTT
d_gene: NA
v_gene: TRBV20-1
j_gene: TRBJ1-1

CDR3aa: CASSYGDRVDTEAFF
CDR3nt: TGTGCCAGCAGTTATGGGGACAGGGTGGACACTGAAGCTTTCTTT
d_gene: TRBD1
v_gene: TRBV27
j_gene: TRBJ1-1

CDR3aa: CASSQPDRDHGYTF
CDR3nt: TGCGCCAGCAGCCAGCCGGACAGAGACCATGGCTACACCTTC
d_gene: NA
v_gene: TRBV4-1
j_gene: TRBJ1-2

CDR3aa: CASSSSGSYSNQPQHF
CDR3nt: NA
d_gene: NA
v_gene: TRBV6-6
j_gene: TRBJ1-5

CDR3aa: CASRTGGTSQETQYF
CDR3nt: TGTGCCAGCAGGACAGGGGGGACTTCCCAAGAGACCCAGTACTTC
d_gene: TRBD1
v_gene: TRBV6-1
j_gene: TRBJ2-5